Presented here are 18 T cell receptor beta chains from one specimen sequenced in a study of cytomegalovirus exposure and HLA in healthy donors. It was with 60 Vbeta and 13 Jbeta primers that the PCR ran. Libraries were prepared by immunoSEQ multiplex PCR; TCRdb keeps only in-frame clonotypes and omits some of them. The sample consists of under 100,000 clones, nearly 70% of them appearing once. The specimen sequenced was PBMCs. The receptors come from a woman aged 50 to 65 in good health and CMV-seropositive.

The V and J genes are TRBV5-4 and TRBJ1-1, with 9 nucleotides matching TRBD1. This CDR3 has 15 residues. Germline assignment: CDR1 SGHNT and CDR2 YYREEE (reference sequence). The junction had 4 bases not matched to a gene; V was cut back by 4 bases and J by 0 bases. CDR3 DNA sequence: TGTGCCAGCAGCGGATGGACAGGGGTGAACACTGAAGCTTTCTTT. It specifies CASSGWTGVNTEAFF.

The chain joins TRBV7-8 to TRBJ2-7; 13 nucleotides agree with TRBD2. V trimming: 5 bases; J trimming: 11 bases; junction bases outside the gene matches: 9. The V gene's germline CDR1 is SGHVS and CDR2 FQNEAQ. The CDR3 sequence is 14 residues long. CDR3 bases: TGTGCCAGCAGCGCCGCTACTAGCGGGAGGGCCAAGTACTTC. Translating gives CASSAATSGRAKYF.

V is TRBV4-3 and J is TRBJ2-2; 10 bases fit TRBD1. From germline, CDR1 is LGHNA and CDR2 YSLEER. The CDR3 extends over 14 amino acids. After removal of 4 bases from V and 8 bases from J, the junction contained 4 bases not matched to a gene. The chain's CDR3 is CASSRTGGSGELFF. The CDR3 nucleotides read TGCGCCAGCAGCCGGACAGGGGGATCTGGGGAGCTGTTTTTT.

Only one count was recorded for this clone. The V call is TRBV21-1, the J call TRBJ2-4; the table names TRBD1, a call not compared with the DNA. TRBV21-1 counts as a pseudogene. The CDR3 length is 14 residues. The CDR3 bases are TGTGCCAGCAGCCCCGGCCGGACAGCAAACATTCAGTACTTC. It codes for CASSPGRTANIQYF.

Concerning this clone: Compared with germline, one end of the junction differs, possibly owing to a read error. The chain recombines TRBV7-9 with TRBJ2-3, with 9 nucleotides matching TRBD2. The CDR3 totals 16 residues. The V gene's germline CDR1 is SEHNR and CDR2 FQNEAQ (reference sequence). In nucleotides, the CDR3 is TGTTCCAGCAGCTTAGGTCCAGCGGGAGGTACAGATACGCAGTATTTT. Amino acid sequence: CSSSLGPAGGTDTQYF.

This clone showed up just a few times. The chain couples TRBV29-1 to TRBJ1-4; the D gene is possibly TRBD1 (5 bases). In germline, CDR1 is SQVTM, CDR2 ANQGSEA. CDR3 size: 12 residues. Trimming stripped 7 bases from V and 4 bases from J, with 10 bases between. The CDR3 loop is CSGGGGNEKLFF. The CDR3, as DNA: TGCAGCGGCGGGGGAGGTAATGAAAAACTGTTTTTT. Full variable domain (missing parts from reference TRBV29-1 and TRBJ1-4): SAVISQKPSRDICQRGTSLTIQCQVDSQVTMMFWYRQQPGQSLTLIATANQGSEATYESGFVIDKFPISRPNLTFSTLTVSNMSPEDSSIYLCSGGGGNEKLFFGSGTQLSVL.

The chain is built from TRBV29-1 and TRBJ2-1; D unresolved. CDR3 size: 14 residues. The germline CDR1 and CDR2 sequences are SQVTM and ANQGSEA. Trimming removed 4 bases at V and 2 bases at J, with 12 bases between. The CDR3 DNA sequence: TGCAGCGTTGTGACGTGGGCAGCCTACAATGAGCAGTTCTTC. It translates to CSVVTWAAYNEQFF.

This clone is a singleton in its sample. CDR3 nucleotides: TGTGCCTGGAGTGTCGGCGGAGAAAAACTGTTTTTT. Amino acid sequence: CAWSVGGEKLFF. The chain has TRBV30 and TRBJ1-4; the D is unclear. CDR1 and CDR2 from the germline V gene are GTSNPN and SVGIG (reference sequence). This CDR3 region has 12 residues. V lost 0 bases to trimming and J lost 8 bases, with 7 bases between them.

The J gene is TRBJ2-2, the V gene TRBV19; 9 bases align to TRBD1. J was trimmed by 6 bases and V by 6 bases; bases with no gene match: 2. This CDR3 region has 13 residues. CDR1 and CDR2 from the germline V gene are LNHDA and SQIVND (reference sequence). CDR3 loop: CASRDRGAGELFF. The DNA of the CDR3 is TGTGCCAGTAGGGACAGGGGTGCCGGGGAGCTGTTTTTT. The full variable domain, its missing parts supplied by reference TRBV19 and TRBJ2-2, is DGGITQSPKYLFRKEGQNVTLSCEQNLNHDAMYWYRQDPGQGLRLIYYSQIVNDFQKGDIAEGYSVSREKKESFPLTVTSAQKNPTAFYLCASRDRGAGELFFGEGSRLTVL.

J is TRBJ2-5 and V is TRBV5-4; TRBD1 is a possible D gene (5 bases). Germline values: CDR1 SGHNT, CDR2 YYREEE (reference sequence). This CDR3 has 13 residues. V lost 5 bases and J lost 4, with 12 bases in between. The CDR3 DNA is TGTGCCAGCAGTCGTGCAGGGTCAGAGACCCAGTACTTC. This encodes CASSRAGSETQYF.

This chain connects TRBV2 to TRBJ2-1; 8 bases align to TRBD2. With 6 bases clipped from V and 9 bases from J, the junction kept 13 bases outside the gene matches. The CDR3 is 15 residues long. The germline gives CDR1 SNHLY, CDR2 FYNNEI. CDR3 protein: CASRLIAGISGEQFF. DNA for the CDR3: TGTGCCAGCAGGCTCATAGCGGGAATATCGGGTGAGCAGTTCTTC. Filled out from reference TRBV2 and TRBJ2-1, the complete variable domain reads EPEVTQTPSHQVTQMGQEVILRCVPISNHLYFYWYRQILGQKVEFLVSFYNNEISEKSEIFDDQFSVERPDGSNFTLKIRSTKLEDSAMYFCASRLIAGISGEQFFGPGTRLTVL.

The CDR3 spells CASSPGAVETQYF. The CDR3 bases are TGCGCCAGCAGTCCTGGAGCGGTGGAGACCCAGTACTTC. V is TRBV10-1 and J is TRBJ2-5, with a possible D match to TRBD2 (5 bases). The CDR3 has 13 residues. Per germline, CDR1 WNHNN and CDR2 SYGVQD (reference sequence). V lost 5 bases, J lost 5 bases, and 12 bases lay in between.

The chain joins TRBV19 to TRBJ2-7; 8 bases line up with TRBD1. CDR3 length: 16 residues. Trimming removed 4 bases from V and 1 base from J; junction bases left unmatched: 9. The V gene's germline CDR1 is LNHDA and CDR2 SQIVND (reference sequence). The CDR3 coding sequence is TGTGCCAGTAGTAGAGTTCGGGACAGGACTTCCTACGAGCAGTACTTC. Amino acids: CASSRVRDRTSYEQYF.

The CDR3: CASSEAPGTSGRANTGELFF. The DNA for the CDR3 is TGTGCCAGCAGTGAAGCGCCAGGGACTAGCGGAAGGGCGAACACCGGGGAGCTGTTTTTT. This chain joins TRBV2 and TRBJ2-2, with 11 nucleotides matching TRBD2. The CDR3 extends over 20 amino acids. CDR1 is SNHLY and CDR2 is FYNNEI in the germline V gene. Trimming took 0 bases from V and 0 from J; bases not matched to a gene: 9. Drawing the rest from reference TRBV2 and TRBJ2-2, the complete variable domain is EPEVTQTPSHQVTQMGQEVILRCVPISNHLYFYWYRQILGQKVEFLVSFYNNEISEKSEIFDDQFSVERPDGSNFTLKIRSTKLEDSAMYFCASSEAPGTSGRANTGELFFGEGSRLTVL.

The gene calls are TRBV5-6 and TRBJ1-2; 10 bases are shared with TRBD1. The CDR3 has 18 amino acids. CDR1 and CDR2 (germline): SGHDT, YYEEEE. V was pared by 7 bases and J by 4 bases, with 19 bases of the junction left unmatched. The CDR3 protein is CASVSLGQGFSVGYGYTF. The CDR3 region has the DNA TGTGCCAGCGTTTCGTTGGGACAGGGGTTCAGTGTGGGCTATGGCTACACCTTC. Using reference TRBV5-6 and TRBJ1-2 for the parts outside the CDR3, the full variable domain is DAGVTQSPTHLIKTRGQQVTLRCSPKSGHDTVSWYQQALGQGPQFIFQYYEEEERQRGNFPDRFSGHQFPNYSSELNVNALLLGDSALYLCASVSLGQGFSVGYGYTFGSGTRLTVV.

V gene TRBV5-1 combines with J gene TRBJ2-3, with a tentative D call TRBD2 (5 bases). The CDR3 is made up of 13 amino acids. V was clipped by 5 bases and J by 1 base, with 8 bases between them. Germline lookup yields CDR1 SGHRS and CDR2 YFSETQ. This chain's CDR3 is CASRDLGTDTQYF. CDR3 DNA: TGCGCCAGCAGGGACTTGGGCACAGATACGCAGTATTTT.

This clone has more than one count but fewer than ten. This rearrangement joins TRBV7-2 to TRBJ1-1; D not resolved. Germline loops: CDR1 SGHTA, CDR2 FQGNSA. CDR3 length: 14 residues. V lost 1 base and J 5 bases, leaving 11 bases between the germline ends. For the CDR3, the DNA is TGTGCCAGCAGCTTAGTCCCCGGGAATACTGAAGCTTTCTTT. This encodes CASSLVPGNTEAFF.

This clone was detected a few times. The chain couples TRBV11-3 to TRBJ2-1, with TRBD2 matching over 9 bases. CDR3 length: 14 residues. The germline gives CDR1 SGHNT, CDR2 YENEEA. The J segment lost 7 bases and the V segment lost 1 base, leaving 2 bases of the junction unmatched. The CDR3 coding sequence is TGTGCCAGCAGCTTAGTCACTAGCGGGAATGAGCAGTTCTTC. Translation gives CASSLVTSGNEQFF. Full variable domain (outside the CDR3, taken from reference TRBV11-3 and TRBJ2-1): EAGVVQSPRYKIIEKKQPVAFWCNPISGHNTLYWYLQNLGQGPELLIRYENEEAVDDSQLPKDRFSAERLKGVDSTLKIQPAELGDSAVYLCASSLVTSGNEQFFGPGTRLTVL.